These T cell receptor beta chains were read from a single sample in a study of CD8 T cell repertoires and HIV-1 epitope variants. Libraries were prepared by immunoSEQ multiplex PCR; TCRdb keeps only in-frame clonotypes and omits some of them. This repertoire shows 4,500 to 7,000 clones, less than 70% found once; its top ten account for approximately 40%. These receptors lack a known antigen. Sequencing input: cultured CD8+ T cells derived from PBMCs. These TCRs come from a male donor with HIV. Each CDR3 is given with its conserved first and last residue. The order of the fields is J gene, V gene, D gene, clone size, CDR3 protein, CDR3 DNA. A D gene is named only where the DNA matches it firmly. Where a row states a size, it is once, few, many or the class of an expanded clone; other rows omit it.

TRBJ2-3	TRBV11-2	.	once	CASSPGNTDTQYF	TGTGCCAGCAGCCCCGGAAACACAGATACGCAGTATTTT
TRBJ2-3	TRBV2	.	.	CASNVEASDTQYF	TGTGCCAGCAACGTGGAGGCCTCAGATACGCAGTATTTT
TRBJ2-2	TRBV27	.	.	CASREGGPGELFF	TGTGCCAGCAGGGAGGGGGGGCCCGGGGAGCTGTTTTTT
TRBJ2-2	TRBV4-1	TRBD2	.	CASSPEGTSDTGELFF	TGCGCCAGCAGCCCCGAAGGGACTAGTGACACCGGGGAGCTGTTTTTT
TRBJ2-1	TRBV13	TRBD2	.	CASSLGGSGRDNPYNEQFF	TGTGCCAGCAGCCTAGGAGGTAGCGGGAGGGACAACCCATACAATGAGCAGTTCTTC
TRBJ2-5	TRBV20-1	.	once	CSASGQEAQYF	TGCAGTGCTTCCGGGCAGGAGGCCCAGTACTTC
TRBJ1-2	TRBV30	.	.	CAWVSGGRNYGYTF	TGTGCCTGGGTCTCTGGGGGGCGGAACTATGGCTACACCTTC
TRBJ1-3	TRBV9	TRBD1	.	CASSPDRDGRNTIYF	TGTGCCAGCAGCCCTGACAGGGACGGGCGAAACACCATATATTTT
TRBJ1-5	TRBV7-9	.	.	CASSYSNQPQHF	TGTGCCAGCAGCTATAGCAATCAGCCCCAGCATTTT
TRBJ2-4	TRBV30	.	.	CAWSAGSGAGNIQYF	TGTGCCTGGAGTGCCGGGTCCGGGGCGGGAAACATTCAGTACTTC
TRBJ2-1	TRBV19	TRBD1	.	CASTPEMTGVTYNEQFF	TGTGCCAGTACCCCCGAAATGACAGGGGTCACCTACAATGAGCAGTTCTTC
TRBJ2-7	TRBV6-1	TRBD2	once	CASSEAPGLVSYEQYF	TGTGCCAGCAGTGAAGCACCGGGACTAGTATCCTACGAGCAGTACTTC
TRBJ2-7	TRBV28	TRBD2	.	CASSLDSGTSYEQYF	TGTGCCAGCAGTTTAGACAGCGGGACGTCCTACGAGCAGTACTTC
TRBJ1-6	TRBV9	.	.	CASSTQAADSPLHF	TGTGCCAGCAGCACACAGGCGGCGGATTCACCCCTCCACTTT
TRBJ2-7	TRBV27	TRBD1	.	CASSLAGGGYEQYF	TGTGCCAGCAGTTTGGCAGGGGGCGGCTACGAGCAGTACTTC
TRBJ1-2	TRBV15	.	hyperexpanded	CATSRDRGTQVYGYTF	TGTGCCACCAGCAGAGATCGGGGGACCCAGGTCTATGGCTACACCTTC
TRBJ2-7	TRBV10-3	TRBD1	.	CASRDRGGYEQYF	TGTGCCTCCCGGGACAGGGGGGGTTACGAGCAGTACTTC
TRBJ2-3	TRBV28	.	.	CASSSLGETDTQYF	TGTGCCAGCAGTTCCTTGGGCGAAACAGATACGCAGTATTTT
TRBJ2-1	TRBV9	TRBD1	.	CASSEDRENEQFF	TGTGCCAGCAGCGAAGACAGGGAAAACGAGCAGTTCTTC
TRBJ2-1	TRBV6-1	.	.	CASSAIWTLIGDRYEQFF	TGTGCCAGCAGTGCAATATGGACTTTAATAGGGGATAGGTATGAGCAGTTCTTC
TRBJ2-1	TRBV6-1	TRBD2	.	CASSELAGGSGFF	TGTGCCAGCAGTGAACTAGCGGGAGGTTCTGGGTTCTTC
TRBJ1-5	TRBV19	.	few	CASSTQAVPQHF	TGTGCCAGTAGTACACAGGCGGTACCCCAGCATTTT
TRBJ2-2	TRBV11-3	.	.	CASSLESSSKLFF	TGTGCCAGCAGCTTAGAATCAAGTTCCAAGCTGTTTTTT
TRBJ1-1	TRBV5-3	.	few	CARSRRALLRDYTEAFF	TGTGCCAGAAGCCGGAGAGCCCTTCTCCGGGACTACACTGAAGCTTTCTTT
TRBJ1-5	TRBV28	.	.	CASSLEVDQPQHF	TGTGCCAGCAGTTTAGAGGTGGATCAGCCCCAGCATTTT
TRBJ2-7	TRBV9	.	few	CASSATTDTYEQYF	TGTGCCAGCAGCGCGACGACAGACACCTACGAGCAGTACTTC